The rows below give T cell receptor beta chains drawn from one sample of a study of regulatory and conventional T cells in RAG deficiency. The repertoire was sequenced with immunoSEQ multiplex PCR; TCRdb's copy has only in-frame clones and lacks some. There are under 35,000 clones in the sample; 60% to 85% occur only once, and roughly 3% lies in the top ten. Separately, the same data were catalogued under a study of regulatory T cells.

The material sequenced was CD4+ effector T cells sorted from blood. Receptors originate from a human donor in good health. The CDR3 runs from the conserved cysteine through the conserved F or W. D genes are given only for firm matches. Rows may omit the clone size; those that give it use once, few, many or a size class.

>.|TRBV21-1|TRBJ1-1|14|.
TGTGCCAGCAGCAAAGATTCCAACGGCACTGAAGCTTTCTTT
CASSKDSNGTEAFF
>.|TRBV6-5|TRBJ1-3|15|.
TGTGCCAGCAGTTACGGACGGAGCTCTGGAAACACCATATATTTT
CASSYGRSSGNTIYF
>.|TRBV8-2|TRBJ2-6|16|.
TGTGGCAAAACCGGTATAACACAAAGTCGGGCCAACGTCCTGACTTTC
CGKTGITQSRANVLTF
>.|TRBV10-3|TRBJ2-3|13|.
TGTGCCACCTTGTTCCCTAGCACAGATACGCAGTATTTT
CATLFPSTDTQYF
>.|TRBV5-5|TRBJ1-2|17|.
TGTGCCAGCAGCTTGGTACAGGGAGCGAACCCCGCCTATGGCTACACCTTC
CASSLVQGANPAYGYTF
>TRBD1|TRBV2|TRBJ1-5|14|.
TGTGCCAGCACCTGGACAGGGGTGGATCAGCCCCAGCATTTT
CASTWTGVDQPQHF
>.|TRBV5-4|TRBJ2-1|12|.
TGTGCCAGCAGCTTCGTTTGGGATGAGCAGTTCTTC
CASSFVWDEQFF
>.|TRBV30|TRBJ1-4|12|.
TGTGCCTGGGACCGGGACACTTCTACTCCCGTTTTT
CAWDRDTSTPVF
>.|TRBV5-1|TRBJ1-6|14|.
TGCGCCAGCAGCTTGGGGGACCCGGGCTCACCCCTCCACTTT
CASSLGDPGSPLHF
>.|TRBV6-6|TRBJ2-7|14|.
TGTGCCAGCAGGCTACAGAAAGCGGCATACGAGCAGTACTTC
CASRLQKAAYEQYF
>.|TRBV15|TRBJ1-5|13|few
TGTGCCACCAGCAGAGAGGGTAATCAGCCCCAGCATTTT
CATSREGNQPQHF
>.|TRBV9|TRBJ1-4|13|.
TGTGCCAGCAGCATGTGGGGCGATGAAAAACTGTTTTTT
CASSMWGDEKLFF
>.|TRBV2|TRBJ1-5|14|few
TGTGCCAGCAGCGAGACAGTCCAGCATCAGCCCCAGCATTTT
CASSETVQHQPQHF
>TRBD1|TRBV28|TRBJ1-4|14|.
TGTGCCAGCAGTCTCGGGACAGGGCGGGAAAAACTGTTTTTT
CASSLGTGREKLFF
>.|TRBV11-3|TRBJ2-3|15|few
TGTGCCAGCAACCCAGGGAAGACTAGCACAGATACGCAGTATTTT
CASNPGKTSTDTQYF
>.|TRBV5-1|TRBJ1-6|18|once
TGCGCCAGCAGCTTGGCAGGACGTGGCAGCTCCTATAATTCACCCCTCCACTTT
CASSLAGRGSSYNSPLHF
>.|TRBV5-4|TRBJ1-6|15|.
TGTGCCAGCAGCCAGGACAGTGCCGGTAATTCACCCCTCCACTTT
CASSQDSAGNSPLHF
>.|TRBV28|TRBJ2-3|15|.
TGTGCCAGCAGTTCGCCCGGGGGTGGCACAGATACGCAGTATTTT
CASSSPGGGTDTQYF
>TRBD1|TRBV19|TRBJ2-1|15|.
TGTGCCAGTAGTACGGGACAGGGTTTTAGGGATGAGCAGTTCTTC
CASSTGQGFRDEQFF
>.|TRBV21-1|TRBJ1-6|15|.
TGTGCCAGCAGCAGAAGACAGGCGGGGAATTCACCCCTCCACTTT
CASSRRQAGNSPLHF
>TRBD2|TRBV5-4|TRBJ2-5|16|.
TGTGCCAGCAGCTCTAGACTAGCGGGGGGGCGGGAGACCCAGTACTTC
CASSSRLAGGRETQYF
>.|TRBV27|TRBJ1-2|16|.
TGTGCCAGCAGTTGGACTGGGATGACGGGGTCTCGTGGCTACACCTTC
CASSWTGMTGSRGYTF
>.|TRBV28|TRBJ2-1|19|.
TGTGCCAGCAGTTTTGGGGCTTGGTCTCCGGAGGGGGGGTACAATGAGCAGTTCTTC
CASSFGAWSPEGGYNEQFF
>.|TRBV6-5|TRBJ1-2|12|.
TGTGCCAGCGCGGGGCCCAGCGGAGGCTACACCTTC
CASAGPSGGYTF
>.|TRBV9|TRBJ2-1|15|.
TGTGCCAGCAGCGTAGCCCCGACAGGAAGCCATGAGCAGTTCTTC
CASSVAPTGSHEQFF
>.|TRBV7-3|TRBJ1-1|13|once
TGTGCCAGCAGCCGGACCACGCGCACTGAAGCTTTCTTT
CASSRTTRTEAFF
>.|TRBV7-6|TRBJ1-2|15|.
TGTGCCAGCAGCCCTTTGTTGGGCAGGGTCGGGGGCTACACCTTC
CASSPLLGRVGGYTF
>TRBD1|TRBV7-3|TRBJ2-3|17|.
TGTGCCAGCAGCAGATTCCGGGACAGGGGGCTTGTAGATACGCAGTATTTT
CASSRFRDRGLVDTQYF
>.|TRBV18|TRBJ1-1|17|.
TGTGCCAGCTCCGGAACTCCTAGGACACTTCATAGGACTGAAGCTTTCTTT
CASSGTPRTLHRTEAFF
>TRBD1|TRBV19|TRBJ1-5|14|.
TGTGCCAGTAGTAACACAGGGGGGCGGCAGCCCCAGCATTTT
CASSNTGGRQPQHF
>.|TRBV6-1|TRBJ2-6|18|.
TGTGCCAGCAGTGAAGCGCCAGGGGCGAGTTCTGGGGCCAACGTCCTGACTTTC
CASSEAPGASSGANVLTF